This TCR beta chain was captured by sequencing in a study of T cells after yellow fever vaccination. The overall study: EM, EMRA, CM and Tscm memory subsets were separated by sorting (using CD3, CD45RA, CCR7 and CD95).

The V gene's germline CDR1 is LGHDT and CDR2 YNNKEL (reference sequence). There are 16 residues in the CDR3. The V segment lost 4 bases and the J segment 1 base; nucleotides outside the gene matches: 7. Study-wide results and caveats: The booster response re-showed most primary clones: around 97% CD4, approximately 90% CD8. Some clonotypes were seen in both the CD4 and the CD8 compartments. These made up a small share and likely arose from convergent recombination.

This clonotype was counted a few times. UMIs and a universal primer site were added when TCR cDNA was made by 5'RACE template switching. TCRdb processed the 5' RACE reads anew with MiXCR; each CDR3 protein has one entry. Of 25,000 to 30,000 distinct CDR3 sequences in the sample, 4.5% were seen once. This chain connects TRBV3-1 to TRBJ2-3; 8 nucleotides align to TRBD2. The material sequenced was PBMCs, either bulk or a sorted T-cell subset (CD4+, CD8+, memory, or dextramer-sorted; not recorded which), taken on the day of the yellow fever booster vaccination. The clonotype was recovered from a man younger than 35 who received the YFV17D yellow fever vaccine. The CDR3 DNA reads as TGTGCCAGCAGCCCGGCCCGGGGGGGGGGCACAGATACGCAGTATTTT. The encoded protein is CASSPARGGGTDTQYF.